A single sample is the source of the 9 T cell receptor beta chains below, sequenced in a study of shared clonotypes between healthy human individuals. The assay was immunoSEQ multiplex PCR, and TCRdb's table has in-frame clones only and misses some. This sample has about 470,000 clones, with around 75% found just once. What was sequenced was PBMCs. Receptor source: a woman aged 40 to 55 in good health. Some clones in this sample may be carry-over from other donors' samples.

The chain couples TRBV5-1 to TRBJ2-1; D is possibly TRBD1 (5 bases). Germline V gene lookup returns CDR1 SGHRS and CDR2 YFSETQ. V dropped 8 bases and J dropped 5 bases, with 14 bases sitting between them. The CDR3 contains 13 residues. The CDR3 coding sequence is TGCGCCAGTAGGGTAGGGGCCGACAATGAGCAGTTCTTC. It yields the protein CASRVGADNEQFF.

The rearrangement uses TRBV7-9 and TRBJ1-1, with D unresolved. Trimming pared 2 bases from V and 3 bases from J, leaving 7 bases between. Germline CDR1 SEHNR, CDR2 FQNEAQ (reference sequence). The CDR3 is 13 residues long. In DNA form, the CDR3 reads TGTGCCAGCAGCTTAAGGGCCGACACTGAAGCTTTCTTT. Translating gives CASSLRADTEAFF.

This chain links TRBV4-1 with TRBJ1-4; D may be TRBD1 (6 bases). CDR1 and CDR2 (germline): MGHRA, YSYEKL. The CDR3 is made up of 15 amino acids. V was shortened by 1 base and J by 6 bases, with 12 bases between the two germline ends. CDR3 DNA: TGCGCCAGCAGCCAAGTGGGAACAGGGCATGAAAAACTGTTTTTT. Translation gives CASSQVGTGHEKLFF.

The chain recombines TRBV2 with TRBJ1-2; tentatively, D is TRBD1 (5 bases). The CDR3 extends over 16 amino acids. CDR1 SNHLY and CDR2 FYNNEI come from the germline V gene. V shed 1 base and J shed 4 bases, with 16 bases lying between them. The CDR3 DNA is TGTGCCAGCAGTGAAGAGAGGGCAGGGAGTGGCTATGGCTACACCTTC. Amino acid sequence: CASSEERAGSGYGYTF.

This chain's CDR3 is CASSSWTGPNEKLFF. The DNA for the CDR3 is TGTGCCAGCAGCTCGTGGACAGGCCCTAATGAAAAACTGTTTTTT. The chain carries TRBV11-2 and TRBJ1-4; TRBD1 agrees at 7 bases. V trimming: 4 bases; J trimming: 3 bases; junction bases outside the gene matches: 5. The CDR3 spans 15 residues. The germline gives CDR1 SGHAT, CDR2 FQNNGV.

The chain recombines TRBV18 with TRBJ1-2; weak D call: TRBD1 (6 bases). The CDR3 is 16 residues long. CDR1 and CDR2 from the germline V gene are KGHSH and LQKENI. V was clipped by 4 bases and J by 0 bases, with 15 bases between them. The CDR3 spells CASSLLSGGPNYGYTF. The CDR3 DNA sequence: TGTGCCAGCTCACTGCTTTCCGGGGGCCCTAACTATGGCTACACCTTC.

This clone was counted once. The chain employs TRBV10-2 and TRBJ1-1; D possibly corresponds to TRBD1 (5 bases). V was trimmed by 2 bases and J by 4 bases, leaving 20 bases between them. The CDR3 is made up of 17 amino acids. CDR1 WSHSY and CDR2 SAAADI come from the germline V gene. For the CDR3, the DNA is TGCGCCAGCAGTGAGACCCAAAGGCTACGGGGGGGCACTGAAGCTTTCTTT. Protein product: CASSETQRLRGGTEAFF.

The rearrangement uses TRBV27 and TRBJ2-1; 13 positions match TRBD2. The length of the CDR3 is 15 residues. J lost 9 bases, V lost 7 bases, and 9 bases had no gene match. CDR1 and CDR2 (germline): MNHEY, SMNVEV (reference sequence). CDR3 residues: CASNRGLAGWGEQFF. DNA of the CDR3: TGTGCCAGCAATCGGGGACTAGCGGGATGGGGTGAGCAGTTCTTC.

V usage is TRBV10-3 and J usage is TRBJ2-3; 12 positions match TRBD2. Germline values: CDR1 ENHRY, CDR2 SYGVKD. The CDR3 is 16 amino acids. Unmatched junction bases numbered 5, after V lost 3 bases and J lost 4 bases. CDR3 residues: CAISESLAGGSDTQYF. CDR3 bases: TGTGCCATCAGTGAAAGCCTAGCGGGAGGGTCAGATACGCAGTATTTT.